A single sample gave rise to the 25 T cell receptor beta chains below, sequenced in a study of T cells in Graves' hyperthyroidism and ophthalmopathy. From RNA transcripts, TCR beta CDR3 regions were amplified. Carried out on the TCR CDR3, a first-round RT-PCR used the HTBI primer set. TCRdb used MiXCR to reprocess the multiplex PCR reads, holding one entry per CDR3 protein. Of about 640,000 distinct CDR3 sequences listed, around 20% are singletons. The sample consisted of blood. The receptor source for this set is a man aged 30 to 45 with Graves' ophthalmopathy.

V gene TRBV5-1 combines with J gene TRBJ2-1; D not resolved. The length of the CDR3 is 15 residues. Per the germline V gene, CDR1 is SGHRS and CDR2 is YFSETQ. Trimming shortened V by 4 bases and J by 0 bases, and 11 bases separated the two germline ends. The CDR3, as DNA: TGCGCCAGCAGCCCAACAAAGGGCTCCTACAATGAGCAGTTCTTC. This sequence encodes CASSPTKGSYNEQFF.

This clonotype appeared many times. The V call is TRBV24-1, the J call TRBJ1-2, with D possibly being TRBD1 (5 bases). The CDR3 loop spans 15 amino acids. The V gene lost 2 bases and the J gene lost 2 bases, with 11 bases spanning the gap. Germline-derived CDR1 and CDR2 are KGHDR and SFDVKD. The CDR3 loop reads CATSDSGTVNYGYTF. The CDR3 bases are TGTGCCACCAGTGATTCCGGGACGGTCAACTATGGCTACACCTTC.

CDR3 nucleotides: TGTGCCTGGGGCTTCGGGGAGACCCAGTACTTC. Its protein is CAWGFGETQYF. The J gene is TRBJ2-5, the V gene TRBV30, with unresolved D. The CDR3 totals 11 residues. In germline, CDR1 is GTSNPN, CDR2 SVGIG (reference sequence). Trimming pared 5 bases from V and 5 bases from J, leaving 9 bases between.

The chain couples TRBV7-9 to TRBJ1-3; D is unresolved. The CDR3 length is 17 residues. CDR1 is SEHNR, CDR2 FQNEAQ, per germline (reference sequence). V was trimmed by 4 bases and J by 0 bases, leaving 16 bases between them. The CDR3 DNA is TGTGCCAGCAGCTCCCCCGTTCCGCCCAGCTCTGGAAACACCATATATTTT. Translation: CASSSPVPPSSGNTIYF.

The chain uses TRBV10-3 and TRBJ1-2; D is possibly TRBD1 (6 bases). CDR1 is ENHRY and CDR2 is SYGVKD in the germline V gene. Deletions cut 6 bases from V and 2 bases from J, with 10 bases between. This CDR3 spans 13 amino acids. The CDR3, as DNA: TGTGCCATCAGAAAAGGGGGGAACTATGGCTACACCTTC. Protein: CAIRKGGNYGYTF.

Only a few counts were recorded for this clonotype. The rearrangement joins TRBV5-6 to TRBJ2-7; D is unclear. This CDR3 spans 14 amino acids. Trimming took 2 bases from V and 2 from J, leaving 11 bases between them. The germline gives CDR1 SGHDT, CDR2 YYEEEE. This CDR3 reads CASSFTTHAYEQYF. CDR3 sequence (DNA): TGTGCCAGCAGCTTCACTACTCACGCCTACGAGCAGTACTTC. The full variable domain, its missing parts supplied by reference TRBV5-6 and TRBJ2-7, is DAGVTQSPTHLIKTRGQQVTLRCSPKSGHDTVSWYQQALGQGPQFIFQYYEEEERQRGNFPDRFSGHQFPNYSSELNVNALLLGDSALYLCASSFTTHAYEQYFGPGTRLTVT.

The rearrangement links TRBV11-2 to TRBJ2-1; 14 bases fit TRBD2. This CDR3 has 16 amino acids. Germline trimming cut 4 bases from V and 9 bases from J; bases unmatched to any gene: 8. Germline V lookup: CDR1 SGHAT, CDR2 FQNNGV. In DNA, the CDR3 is TGTGCCAGCAGCTATGGGACTAGCGGGAGTATTACTGAGCAGTTCTTC. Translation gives CASSYGTSGSITEQFF. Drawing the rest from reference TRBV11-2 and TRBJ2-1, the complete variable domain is EAGVAQSPRYKIIEKRQSVAFWCNPISGHATLYWYQQILGQGPKLLIQFQNNGVVDDSQLPKDRFSAERLKGVDSTLKIQPAKLEDSAVYLCASSYGTSGSITEQFFGPGTRLTVL.

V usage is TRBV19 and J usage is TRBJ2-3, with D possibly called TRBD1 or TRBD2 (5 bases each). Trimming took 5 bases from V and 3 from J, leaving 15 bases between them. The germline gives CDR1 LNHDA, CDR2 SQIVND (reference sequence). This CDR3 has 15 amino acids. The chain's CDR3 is CASSHGTPGTDTQYF. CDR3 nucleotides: TGTGCCAGTAGTCACGGGACCCCTGGGACAGATACGCAGTATTTT.

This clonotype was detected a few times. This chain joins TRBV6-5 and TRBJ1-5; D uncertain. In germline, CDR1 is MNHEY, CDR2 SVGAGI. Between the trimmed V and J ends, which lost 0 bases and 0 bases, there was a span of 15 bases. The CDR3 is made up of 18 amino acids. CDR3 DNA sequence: TGTGCCAGCAGTTACTCGTCCCCAGACGGTTATAGCAATCAGCCCCAGCATTTT. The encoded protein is CASSYSSPDGYSNQPQHF.

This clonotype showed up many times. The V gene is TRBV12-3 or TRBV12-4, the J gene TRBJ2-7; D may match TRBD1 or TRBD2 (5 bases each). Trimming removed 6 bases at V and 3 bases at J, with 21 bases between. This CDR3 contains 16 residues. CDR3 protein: CASSRGGRDRYYEQYF. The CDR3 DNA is TGTGCCAGCAGCCGCGGCGGCCGGGACCGATACTACGAGCAGTACTTC.

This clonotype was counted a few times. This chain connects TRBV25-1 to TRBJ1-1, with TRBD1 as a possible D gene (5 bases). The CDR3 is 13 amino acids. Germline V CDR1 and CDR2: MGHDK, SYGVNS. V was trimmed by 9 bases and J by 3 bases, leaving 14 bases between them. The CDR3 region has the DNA TGTGCCAGTGCGAGGGACCTGGACACTGAAGCTTTCTTT. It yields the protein CASARDLDTEAFF.

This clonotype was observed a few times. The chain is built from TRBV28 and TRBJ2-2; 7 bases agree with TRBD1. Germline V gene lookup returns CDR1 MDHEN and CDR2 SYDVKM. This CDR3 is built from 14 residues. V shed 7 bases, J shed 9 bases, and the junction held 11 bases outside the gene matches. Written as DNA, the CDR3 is TGTGCCAGCACCCTGGACAGGACTTGGAGGGAGCTGTTTTTT. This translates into CASTLDRTWRELFF.

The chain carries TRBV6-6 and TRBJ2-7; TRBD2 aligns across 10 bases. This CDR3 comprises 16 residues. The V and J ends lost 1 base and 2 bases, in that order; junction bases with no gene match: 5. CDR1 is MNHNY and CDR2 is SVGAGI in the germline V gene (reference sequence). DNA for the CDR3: TGTGCCAGCAGTTACTTTGGCAGCGGGAGGGCCTACGAGCAGTACTTC. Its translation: CASSYFGSGRAYEQYF.

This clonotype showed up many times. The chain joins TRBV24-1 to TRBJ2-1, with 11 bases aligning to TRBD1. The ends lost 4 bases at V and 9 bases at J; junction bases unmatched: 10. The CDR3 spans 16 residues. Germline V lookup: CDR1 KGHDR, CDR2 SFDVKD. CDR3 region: CATSDRGQGGPGEQFF. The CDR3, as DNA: TGTGCCACCAGTGACAGGGGACAGGGGGGGCCGGGTGAGCAGTTCTTC.

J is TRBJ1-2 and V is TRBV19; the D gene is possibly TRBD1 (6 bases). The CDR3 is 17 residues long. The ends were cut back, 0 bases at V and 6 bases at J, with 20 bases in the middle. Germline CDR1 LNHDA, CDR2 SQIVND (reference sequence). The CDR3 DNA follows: TGTGCCAGTAGTATAGATCGCGGGGGCCGGGGTACGAATGGCTACACCTTC. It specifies CASSIDRGGRGTNGYTF.

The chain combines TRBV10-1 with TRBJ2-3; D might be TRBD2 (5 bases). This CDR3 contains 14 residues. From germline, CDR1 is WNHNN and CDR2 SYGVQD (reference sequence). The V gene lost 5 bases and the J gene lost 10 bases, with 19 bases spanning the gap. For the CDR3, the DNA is TGCGCCAGCAGTCCCCGGACGGCGGGTGCGGCGCAGTATTTT. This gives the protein CASSPRTAGAAQYF.

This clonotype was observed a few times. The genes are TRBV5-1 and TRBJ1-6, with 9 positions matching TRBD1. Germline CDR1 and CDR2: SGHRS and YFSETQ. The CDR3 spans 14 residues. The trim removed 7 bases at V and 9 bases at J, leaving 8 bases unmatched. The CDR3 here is CASSGGQGLSPLHF. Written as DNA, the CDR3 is TGCGCCAGCTCAGGTGGACAGGGGCTTTCACCCCTCCACTTT.

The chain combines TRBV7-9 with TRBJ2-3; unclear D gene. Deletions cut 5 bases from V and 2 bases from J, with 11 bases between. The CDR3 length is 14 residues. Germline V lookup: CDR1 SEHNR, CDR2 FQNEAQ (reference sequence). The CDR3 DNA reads TGTGCCAGCAGCCCGTACGATTACACAGATACGCAGTATTTT. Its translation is CASSPYDYTDTQYF.

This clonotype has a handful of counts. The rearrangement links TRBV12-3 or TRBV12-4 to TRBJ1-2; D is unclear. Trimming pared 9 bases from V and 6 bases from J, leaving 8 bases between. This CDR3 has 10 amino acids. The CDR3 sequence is CASYRDGYTF. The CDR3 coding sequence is TGTGCCAGTTACAGAGATGGCTACACCTTC.

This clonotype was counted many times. CDR3 amino acids: CASSLGTGGITDTQYF. The DNA of the CDR3 is TGTGCCAGCAGTCTTGGGACAGGGGGCATAACAGATACGCAGTATTTT. J is TRBJ2-3 and V is TRBV12-3 or TRBV12-4; TRBD1 matches 12 bases. Germline trimming cut 5 bases from V and 3 bases from J; bases unmatched to any gene: 6. This CDR3 has 16 residues.

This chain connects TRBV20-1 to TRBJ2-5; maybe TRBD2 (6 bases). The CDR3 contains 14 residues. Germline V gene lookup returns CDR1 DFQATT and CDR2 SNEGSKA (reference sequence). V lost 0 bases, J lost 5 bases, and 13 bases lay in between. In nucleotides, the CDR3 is TGCAGTGCTAGAGAGGCGGGACTCCGGGAGACCCAGTACTTC. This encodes CSAREAGLRETQYF.

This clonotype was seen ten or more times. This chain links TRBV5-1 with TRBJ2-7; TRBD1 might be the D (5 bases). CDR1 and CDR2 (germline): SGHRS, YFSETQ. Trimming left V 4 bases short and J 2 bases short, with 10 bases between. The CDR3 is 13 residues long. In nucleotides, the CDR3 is TGCGCCAGCAGCCCGGACAATACCTACGAGCAGTACTTC. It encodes CASSPDNTYEQYF.

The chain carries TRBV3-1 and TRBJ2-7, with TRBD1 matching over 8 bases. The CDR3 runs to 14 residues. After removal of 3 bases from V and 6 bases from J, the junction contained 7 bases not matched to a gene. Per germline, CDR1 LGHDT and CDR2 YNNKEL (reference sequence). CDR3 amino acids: CASSHRQGSFEQYF. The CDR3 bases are TGTGCCAGCAGCCATAGACAGGGGAGTTTCGAGCAGTACTTC.

CDR3 nucleotide sequence: TGTGCCAGCAGTTTGAGTGGGCACACTGAAGCTTTCTTT. Amino acids: CASSLSGHTEAFF. The chain carries TRBV12-3 or TRBV12-4 and TRBJ1-1; no definite D call. This CDR3 has 13 amino acids. Trimming stripped 3 bases from V and 3 bases from J, with 8 bases between.

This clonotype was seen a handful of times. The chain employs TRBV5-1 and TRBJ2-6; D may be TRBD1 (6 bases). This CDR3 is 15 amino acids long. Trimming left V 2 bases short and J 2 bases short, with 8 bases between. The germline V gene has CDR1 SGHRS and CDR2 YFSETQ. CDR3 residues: CASSLTGTGANVLTF. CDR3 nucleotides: TGCGCCAGCAGCTTAACAGGGACTGGGGCCAACGTCCTGACTTTC.